The next 10 T cell receptor beta chains were all read from a single sample in a study of blood T cell repertoires in COVID-19. Assay: immunoSEQ multiplex PCR; the TCRdb copy retains only in-frame clones and omits some. This sample yields approximately 97,000 clones, of which roughly 89% are seen a single time; 1.5% to 2.5% belongs to the top ten. Sequenced sample: peripheral blood. These receptors were taken from a woman between 50 and 59 years old with COVID-19, enrolled during active disease.

The chain employs TRBV7-9 and TRBJ2-3; unclear D gene. The V end lost 4 bases, the J end lost 0 bases, and 11 bases lay between the germline ends. The CDR3 runs 15 residues. Germline assignment: CDR1 SEHNR and CDR2 FQNEAQ (reference sequence). CDR3 nucleotides: TGTGCCAGCAGCTCTAGTCGTTCAAGCACAGATACGCAGTATTTT. Translation gives CASSSSRSSTDTQYF.

The rearrangement uses TRBV27 and TRBJ1-5; a possible D gene is TRBD1 (6 bases). The CDR3 length is 14 residues. Germline loops: CDR1 MNHEY, CDR2 SMNVEV (reference sequence). The germline V and J ends were trimmed by 10 bases and 0 bases, with 13 bases remaining between them. CDR3 nucleotide sequence: TGTGCCACTGGGACAACTTTTAGCAATCAGCCCCAGCATTTT. Its protein product is CATGTTFSNQPQHF.

The CDR3 DNA sequence: TGTGCCAGCAGCCCACCCGACAGGTTATTTAATGGCTACACCTTC. It codes for CASSPPDRLFNGYTF. The chain joins TRBV7-8 to TRBJ1-2; weak D call: TRBD1 (6 bases). Looked up from germline, CDR1 is SGHVS and CDR2 is FQNEAQ. Between the trimmed V and J ends, which lost 5 bases and 6 bases, there was a span of 19 bases. The length of the CDR3 is 15 residues. Together with reference TRBV7-8 and TRBJ1-2, the CDR3 gives the full variable domain: GAGVSQSPRYKVAKRGQDVALRCDPISGHVSLFWYQQALGQGPEFLTYFQNEAQLDKSGLPSDRFFAERPEGSVSTLKIQRTQQEDSAVYLCASSPPDRLFNGYTFGSGTRLTVV.

The J gene is TRBJ1-1, the V gene TRBV7-9; possibly TRBD1 for D (6 bases). V lost 4 bases, J lost 11 bases, and 14 bases lay in between. The germline CDR1 and CDR2 sequences are SEHNR and FQNEAQ (reference sequence). The CDR3 has 12 residues. CDR3 sequence reads: CASSSTGNGAFF. The CDR3 coding sequence is TGTGCCAGCAGCTCTACAGGGAATGGGGCTTTCTTT.

The chain employs TRBV19 and TRBJ1-6; 7 bases agree with TRBD1. Germline V gene sequence: CDR1 LNHDA, CDR2 SQIVND (reference sequence). The V gene end was trimmed by 6 bases and the J gene end by 5 bases; junction bases not matched to a gene: 4. This CDR3 contains 14 residues. In DNA form, the CDR3 reads TGTGCCAGTAGGGACAGGATTAATAATTCACCCCTCCACTTT. It specifies CASRDRINNSPLHF.

This clone was detected only once. In DNA form, the CDR3 reads TGTGCCAGCAGCATCATCTCCGGGACAGGGACCTATGGCTACACCTTC. This gives the protein CASSIISGTGTYGYTF. The chain uses TRBV7-3 and TRBJ1-2; 9 nucleotides match TRBD1. The length of the CDR3 is 16 residues. With 5 bases clipped from V and 4 bases from J, the junction kept 11 bases outside the gene matches. Germline CDR1 reads SGHTA; CDR2 reads FQGTGA.

The gene calls are TRBV6-5 and TRBJ1-2, with TRBD1 identical over 11 bases. The ends lost 2 bases at V and 7 bases at J; junction bases unmatched: 3. The germline V gene encodes CDR1 MNHEY and CDR2 SVGAGI. This CDR3 comprises 14 residues. Here the CDR3 reads CASSYGQGAGGYTF. The CDR3, as DNA: TGTGCCAGCAGTTACGGACAGGGGGCTGGTGGCTACACCTTC.

The chain recombines TRBV5-4 with TRBJ2-5; 12 bases are a match to TRBD2. There are 16 residues in the CDR3. J gave up 1 base and V 0 bases, and 1 base lay outside the gene matches. CDR1 SGHNT and CDR2 YYREEE come from the germline V gene (reference sequence). In DNA, the CDR3 is TGTGCCAGCAGCTTGGTGGGACTAGCGGGCCAAGAGACCCAGTACTTC. It codes for CASSLVGLAGQETQYF.

The rearrangement uses TRBV6-5 and TRBJ1-6; TRBD1 matches 8 bases. Per the germline V gene, CDR1 is MNHEY and CDR2 is SVGAGI. J was trimmed by 7 bases and V by 10 bases; bases with no gene match: 9. The length of the CDR3 is 14 residues. The CDR3 sequence: CATVRTGSNSPLHF. DNA for the CDR3: TGTGCCACCGTTCGGACAGGGAGCAATTCACCCCTCCACTTT.

This chain connects TRBV29-1 to TRBJ1-2; tentatively, D is TRBD1 (6 bases). The CDR3 is 11 amino acids. Trimming removed 7 bases from V and 8 bases from J, with 14 bases in between. Germline V gene lookup returns CDR1 SQVTM and CDR2 ANQGSEA. The CDR3 DNA reads as TGCAGCGAAGACTCAGGGGACGGCTACACCTTC. Translated, it gives CSEDSGDGYTF.